This TCR beta chain was profiled in a study of OX40 agonist ivuxolimab in advanced cancers. At the level of the study: Patients were treated with ivuxolimab, an agonistic anti-OX40 (CD134) antibody. Ivuxolimab doses were 0.01, 0.1, 0.3, 1.5, 3 or 10 mg/kg every 2 weeks.

Sequenced by immunoSEQ multiplex PCR; TCRdb stores in-frame clones only, minus some. This table holds around 53,000 clones, 65% to 85% found once. CDR1 and CDR2 (germline): LNHDA, SQIVND (reference sequence). The CDR3 length is 16 residues. V was pared by 1 base and J by 6 bases, with 8 bases of the junction left unmatched. The cohort excluded patients with autoimmune disease history or systemic immunosuppression. The source material was CD4+ or CD8+ T cells sorted from blood, sampled in a trial of the OX40 agonist ivuxolimab. This chain links TRBV19 with TRBJ2-2; 7 bases agree with TRBD2. The source of this sequence is an adult with an advanced solid tumor such as melanoma, head and neck, liver or kidney cancer. CDR3 sequence (DNA): TGTGCCAGTAGTATAGTGTGGAGGGAGGGCGCCGGGGAGCTGTTTTTT. It codes for CASSIVWREGAGELFF.